This T cell receptor beta chain was sequenced in a study of Tregs in tolerant kidney transplant recipients. Overall study results and limits: Some patients' samples used different primers over time, so nucleotide sequences weren't comparable. Biological reproducibility was not directly addressed in this study. Validation in larger populations is needed because few patients were studied. Activated donor B cell expansion appeared to reveal the most relevant donor-specific TCRbeta repertoire.

On this clone itself: Its cognate antigen is unknown.

The CDR3 has 15 amino acids. Per the germline V gene, CDR1 is SGHRS and CDR2 is YFSETQ. The V and J ends lost 0 bases and 3 bases, in that order; junction bases with no gene match: 6. Method: immunoSEQ multiplex PCR; TCRdb's copy keeps in-frame clones and lacks some. This sample carries 70,000 to 95,000 clones, approximately 90% of them seen once, and the ten largest clones take approximately 0.37%. The receptor was derived from a human donor who received a combined kidney and bone marrow transplant. Sequencing was performed on Tregs from blood, taken before the transplant. J is TRBJ2-7 and V is TRBV5-1; 7 bases align to TRBD1. Here the CDR3 reads CASSLEGQALYEQYF. The DNA of the CDR3 is TGCGCCAGCAGCTTGGAAGGACAGGCTCTCTACGAGCAGTACTTC.